This T cell receptor (beta chain) came from a study of T-cell reconstitution after alpha-beta-depleted transplantation in children. The V gene lost 0 bases and the J gene lost 0 bases, with 12 bases spanning the gap. This CDR3 contains 17 residues. Germline V gene data show CDR1 as LGHDT and CDR2 as YNNKEL (reference sequence). This sample's TCRbeta library carried unique molecular identifier barcodes. TCRdb reprocessed the PCR reads with MiXCR, giving one entry per CDR3 protein. This sample has hundreds of thousands of distinct CDR3 sequences; about 18% occur once, and the top ten carry less than 4%.

The chain couples TRBV3-1 to TRBJ2-1, with D tentatively TRBD2 (5 bases). The specimen was PBMCs from the stem cell graft donor, collected from the stem cell graft. This receptor was taken from a human donor who donated a stem cell graft to a child with acute lymphoblastic leukemia. The CDR3 nucleotides read TGTGCCAGCAGCCAAGAATGGGCTAGCAGCTCCTACAATGAGCAGTTCTTC. Translation gives CASSQEWASSSYNEQFF.